This T cell receptor beta chain was sequenced for a study of T-cell memory formation after mild COVID-19 (dated by TCRdb to the early 2020s). At the level of the whole study: TCR sequence clusters from the two donors were found to be largely donor specific. In a couple of donors, T-cell clones that expanded and contracted after mild COVID-19 were tracked by sequencing TCRalpha and TCRbeta repertoires over time. The cohort was made up of two young adult volunteers, one female and one male, who were previously healthy.

Clipping removes 6 bases from V and 4 bases from J, with 7 as the unmatched junction base count. CDR3 length: 16 amino acids, cysteine to phenylalanine. Just the 48-base CDR3 DNA is kept, in frame starting at base 1. Reading the germline V gene (reference sequence) gives CDR1 MNHNY and CDR2 SVGAGI. Turning to this clonotype: Its binding antigen is unknown. It has no much larger one-base neighbor in the sample; base qualities were not kept.

The sample was run on an Illumina NovaSeq 6000. TCRalpha and TCRbeta cDNA libraries were constructed by 5'RACE with constant-segment primers, with sample barcodes and unique molecular identifiers being introduced. Trizol reagent was used to extract RNA from every sample. Library amplification was performed in two PCR steps, and a second sample barcode and Illumina TruSeq adapters were introduced in the second step. Sequencing of libraries was performed on an Illumina NovaSeq with 2 x 150 bp paired-end reads. The study's own analysis went as follows. With migec v1.2.7, reads were demultiplexed and then collapsed into UMI-guided consensus sequences. Using mixcr v2.1.11, the UMI consensuses were aligned to TRA and TRB V and J templates and assembled into clonotypes. Expanded or contracted clonotypes were those called significant by both edgeR and NoisET, with noise models trained on biological replicates. edgeR calls used a false discovery rate-adjusted p below 0.01 and a log2 fold-change threshold of 1. As an exploratory analysis of dynamics, max-normalized trajectories of the 1000 most abundant clonotypes were examined with PCA combined with hierarchical clustering. Each responding clone was given a CD4 or CD8 phenotype based on the CD4+ and CD8+ repertoires, which had been sequenced separately. TCRdb applied fastp at Q25 and MiXCR to the public reads, then kept only in-frame beta chains. Rows are unified per CDR3 protein, each entry keeping the most common DNA and genes. The authors' filters were not applied to this entry. The sample table contains hundreds of thousands of distinct CDR3 sequences; only one count was recorded for more than 15% of them. The ten largest clonotypes hold approximately 12% of the sample.

What the work shows at the level of the full study, not this receptor alone: Contracting CD4+ clones were found mainly in CM and EM memory subsets, while CD8+ clones were enriched in EMRA. Some responding clones were found in pre-infection memory, which suggests that pre-existing cross-reactive memory T cells took part in the SARS-CoV-2 response. Whether the second-wave clones peaking on day 37 were SARS-CoV-2 specific was not confirmed. Clones that contracted from day 15 to 85 showed balanced CD4/CD8 phenotypes, whereas a second wave of clones that expanded from day 15 to 37 leaned towards CD4+. The study included only two mild cases, and larger cohorts that include severe cases with pre-infection samples were judged to be necessary.

PBMCs were isolated by Ficoll-Paque density gradient centrifugation. This TCR was recovered from an adult woman who had mild COVID-19 (a few samples of this study predate the infection). The sample titles of this study are shuffled in the database, so cell type and time point are left out; the donor was told from shared clones. The rearranged chain carries TRBV6-6 and TRBJ2-1, with 12 bases matching TRBD2. Sequenced material: PBMCs or a T cell subset sorted from them (not recorded which). The nucleotide sequence is given as TGTGCCAGCAGCCGCCCGACTAGCGGGGGATACAATGAGCAGTTCTTC. The translation is CASSRPTSGGYNEQFF.